This T cell receptor beta chain was obtained from a study of T cell responses to AZD1222 COVID-19 vaccine. This clone was observed once. Produced via immunoSEQ multiplex PCR; TCRdb's table is partial and in-frame only. Of around 80,000 clones in the sample, 90% were seen once. The CDR3 runs to 14 residues. The trim removed 6 bases at V and 4 bases at J, leaving 3 bases unmatched. Germline V gene lookup returns CDR1 SGHTA and CDR2 FQGNSA. This chain joins TRBV7-2 and TRBJ2-1; 10 bases line up with TRBD2. The clonotype originates from an adult in good health. Sequencing used peripheral blood, obtained on day 0 of AZD1222 vaccination. In DNA, the CDR3 is TGTGCCAGCAGTGTAGCGGGGGGATACAATGAGCAGTTCTTC. Translated, it gives CASSVAGGYNEQFF.